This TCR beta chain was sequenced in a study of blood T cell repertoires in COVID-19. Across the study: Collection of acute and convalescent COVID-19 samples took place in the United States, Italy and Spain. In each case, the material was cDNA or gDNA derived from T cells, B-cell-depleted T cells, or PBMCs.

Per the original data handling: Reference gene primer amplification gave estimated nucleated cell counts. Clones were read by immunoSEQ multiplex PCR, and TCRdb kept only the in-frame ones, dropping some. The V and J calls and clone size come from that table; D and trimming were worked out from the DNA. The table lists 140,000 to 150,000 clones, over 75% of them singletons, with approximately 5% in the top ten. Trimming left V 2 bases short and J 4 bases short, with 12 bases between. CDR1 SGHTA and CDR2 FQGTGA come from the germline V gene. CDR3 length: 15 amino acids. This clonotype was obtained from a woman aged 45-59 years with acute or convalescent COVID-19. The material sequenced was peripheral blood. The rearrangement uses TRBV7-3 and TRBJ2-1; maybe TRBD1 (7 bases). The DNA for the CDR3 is TGTGCCAGCAGCTTAGGCGGGACAGTATACAATGAGCAGTTCTTC. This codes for CASSLGGTVYNEQFF.